The 25 T cell receptor beta chains listed next were all sequenced from one sample in a study of molecular identifiers for immune sequencing clone quantification. TCRdb reprocessed the PCR reads with MiXCR, giving one entry per CDR3 protein. The repertoire holds some 65,000 distinct CDR3 sequences, with 18% as singletons. The sequenced sample was naive CD8+ T cells from blood, with Jurkat cell RNA spiked in. As to subset: FACS-sorted CD8+CD4-CCR7+CD45RA+ naive T cells. These receptors originate from a human donor in good health. Some libraries in this study had Jurkat cell RNA spiked in.

This clonotype was seen ten or more times. The rearrangement uses TRBV5-4 and TRBJ2-7; D may be TRBD1 (5 bases). The CDR3 extends over 14 amino acids. The V and J ends lost 4 bases and 0 bases respectively, with 11 bases between them. CDR1 is SGHNT and CDR2 is YYREEE in the germline V gene (reference sequence). Here the CDR3 reads CASSPTASSYEQYF. As DNA, the CDR3 is TGTGCCAGCAGCCCGACAGCCTCCTCCTACGAGCAGTACTTC.

A note on this clonotype: Its ends do not fully match the called genes, so a read error is possible. The V gene is TRBV7-8, the J gene TRBJ2-3; D remains ambiguous. The CDR3 runs to 16 residues. Germline CDR1 is SGHVS and CDR2 is FQNEAQ. The CDR3 region has the DNA TGTGCCAGCAGCTTCCGGAGTTTCTTCTTCGCAGATACGCGGTATTTT. Encoded protein: CASSFRSFFFADTRYF.

This clonotype has a single count. A much larger clone sits a single nucleotide away, making a read error possible. The chain employs TRBV11-1 and TRBJ2-4; possibly TRBD2 for D (5 bases). The length of the CDR3 is 14 residues. Germline V lookup: CDR1 SGHAT, CDR2 FQDESV (reference sequence). Trimming cost V 4 bases and J 3 bases, with 10 bases left between them. The CDR3 region has the DNA TGTGCCAGCAGCTCGAACCGGGGCAAAAACATTCAGTACTTC. Translated: CASSSNRGKNIQYF.

A few counts support this clonotype. The chain is built from TRBV2 and TRBJ2-1, with TRBD2 matching 11 bases. CDR3 size: 16 residues. V dropped 2 bases and J dropped 4; count of bases not matched to a gene: 4. Per germline, CDR1 SNHLY and CDR2 FYNNEI. CDR3 region: CASSEIGLAGYNEQFF. The CDR3 region has the DNA TGTGCCAGCAGTGAAATCGGACTAGCGGGTTACAATGAGCAGTTCTTC.

This clonotype was seen repeatedly, ten times or more. The chain recombines TRBV7-9 with TRBJ2-5, with 10 bases matching TRBD1. Germline assignment: CDR1 SEHNR and CDR2 FQNEAQ (reference sequence). CDR3 length: 17 amino acids. V trimming: 1 base; J trimming: 1 base; junction bases outside the gene matches: 6. CDR3 in amino acids: CASSLDKRTGGQETQYF. The CDR3 DNA follows: TGTGCCAGCAGCTTAGATAAAAGGACAGGGGGCCAAGAGACCCAGTACTTC. The whole variable domain, remainder taken from reference TRBV7-9 and TRBJ2-5, is DTGVSQNPRHKITKRGQNVTFRCDPISEHNRLYWYRQTLGQGPEFLTYFQNEAQLEKSRLLSDRFSAERPKGSFSTLEIQRTEQGDSAMYLCASSLDKRTGGQETQYFGPGTRLLVL.

This clonotype was observed many times. The rearrangement joins TRBV20-1 to TRBJ2-7, with no clear D. Germline CDR1 DFQATT, CDR2 SNEGSKA (reference sequence). The CDR3 extends over 16 amino acids. The V gene lost 0 bases and the J gene lost 3 bases, with 18 bases spanning the gap. Here the CDR3 reads CSARDRARHLGYEQYF. In DNA form, the CDR3 reads TGCAGTGCTAGAGATAGGGCGCGACACCTGGGCTACGAGCAGTACTTC.

This clonotype was counted ten times or more. The chain couples TRBV28 to TRBJ2-7; D might be TRBD2 (5 bases). The germline V gene encodes CDR1 MDHEN and CDR2 SYDVKM. This CDR3 spans 16 amino acids. Trimming took 5 bases from V and 2 from J, leaving 19 bases between them. The CDR3 coding sequence is TGTGCCAGCAGTACCCCTAGTGAAGGGAGTGCCTACGAGCAGTACTTC. Translation gives CASSTPSEGSAYEQYF.

This clonotype was picked up a small number of times. The chain combines TRBV7-3 with TRBJ1-1; D gene uncertain. This CDR3 is 13 amino acids long. V was clipped by 5 bases and J by 0 bases, with 7 bases between them. In germline, CDR1 is SGHTA, CDR2 FQGTGA. CDR3 DNA sequence: TGTGCCAGCAGCGTAAACATGAACACTGAAGCTTTCTTT. Protein: CASSVNMNTEAFF.

The chain employs TRBV12-3 or TRBV12-4 and TRBJ2-1; the match to TRBD2 covers 12 bases. Trimming took 6 bases from V and 8 from J; bases not matched to a gene: 5. This CDR3 contains 14 residues. CDR3 residues: CASSLLAGGDEQFF. CDR3 coding DNA: TGTGCCAGCAGCCTACTAGCGGGAGGCGATGAGCAGTTCTTC.

This clonotype has at least ten counts. J is TRBJ1-1 and V is TRBV19, with unresolved D. Germline lookup yields CDR1 LNHDA and CDR2 SQIVND (reference sequence). V was pared by 4 bases and J by 4 bases, with 13 bases between. This CDR3 contains 14 residues. CDR3 protein: CASSTPGGFTEAFF. For the CDR3, the DNA is TGTGCCAGTAGTACCCCCGGCGGGTTCACTGAAGCTTTCTTT.

About this clonotype: This clone may be a read error of a much larger clone one base away. The genes are TRBV29-1 and TRBJ2-2; maybe TRBD2 (5 bases). This CDR3 is 12 amino acids long. Germline CDR1 and CDR2: SQVTM and ANQGSEA. The CDR3 nucleotides read TGCAGCGTGTTTGCGAACACCGGGGAGCCGTTTTTT. It translates to CSVFANTGEPFF.

The sample holds many counts of this clonotype. The chain carries TRBV5-1 and TRBJ2-5; TRBD1 matches 10 bases. The germline CDR1 and CDR2 sequences are SGHRS and YFSETQ. The CDR3 runs to 15 residues. The trim removed 5 bases at V and 4 bases at J, leaving 8 bases unmatched. CDR3 DNA: TGCGCCAGCAGATACGGGACAGGGGCGGGAGAGACCCAGTACTTC. Protein sequence: CASRYGTGAGETQYF.

With regard to this clonotype: One end of the junction varies from germline; a read error may be responsible. V gene TRBV7-9 combines with J gene TRBJ2-1; D gene ambiguous. The CDR3 is made up of 15 amino acids. CDR1 is SEHNR and CDR2 is FQNEAQ in the germline V gene (reference sequence). CDR3 sequence: CASSSPVPRIGEQSF. Here the CDR3 DNA reads TGTGCCAGCAGCTCCCCCGTTCCCCGAATTGGTGAGCAGTCCTTC.

This clonotype was counted ten times or more. The chain has TRBV29-1 and TRBJ2-1; D is unclear. V lost 0 bases and J lost 6, with 6 bases in between. The germline gives CDR1 SQVTM, CDR2 ANQGSEA. The CDR3 is made up of 12 amino acids. CDR3 amino acids: CSVEDLANEQFF. CDR3 nucleotide sequence: TGCAGCGTTGAAGATTTAGCCAATGAGCAGTTCTTC.

There are many counts of this clonotype. V and J are TRBV27 and TRBJ1-4; a possible D gene is TRBD1 (6 bases). V shed 5 bases and J shed 5 bases, with 18 bases lying between them. Germline-derived CDR1 and CDR2 are MNHEY and SMNVEV (reference sequence). There are 16 residues in the CDR3. CDR3 sequence: CASSPQGGRENEKLFF. The DNA for the CDR3 is TGTGCCAGCAGTCCCCAAGGGGGGAGGGAGAATGAAAAACTGTTTTTT. Variable domain in full (rest from reference TRBV27 and TRBJ1-4): EAQVTQNPRYLITVTGKKLTVTCSQNMNHEYMSWYRQDPGLGLRQIYYSMNVEVTDKGDVPEGYKVSRKEKRNFPLILESPSPNQTSLYFCASSPQGGRENEKLFFGSGTQLSVL.

This clonotype was seen once. Given a much more abundant clone one base away, this may be a read error. This chain joins TRBV19 and TRBJ1-5, with D unclear. CDR1 and CDR2 from the germline V gene are LNHDA and SQIVND (reference sequence). The CDR3 extends over 15 amino acids. Trimming stripped 2 bases from V and 1 base from J, with 9 bases between. The CDR3 is CASSIFLGSNQPQHF. As DNA, the CDR3 is TGTGCCAGTAGTATATTCCTTGGCAGCAATCAGCCCCAGCATTTT.

This clonotype showed up just a few times. A read error may be the cause here, since a much bigger clone is one base away. DNA of the CDR3: TGCGCCAGCAGCCAGGGGGCCCCCACCGGGGAGCTGTTTTTT. It is translated as CASSQGAPTGELFF. This chain uses TRBV4-1 with TRBJ2-2; a weak D match, TRBD1 (6 bases). V lost 3 bases and J 4 bases, leaving 9 bases between the germline ends. The CDR3 has 14 amino acids. Germline V gene data show CDR1 as MGHRA and CDR2 as YSYEKL.

This chain uses TRBV27 with TRBJ2-1; 8 bases align to TRBD2. Germline CDR1 and CDR2: MNHEY and SMNVEV (reference sequence). The ends lost 6 bases at V and 9 bases at J; junction bases unmatched: 10. The CDR3 spans 14 residues. For the CDR3, the DNA is TGTGCCAGCAGCTTGGGGGTAGCGGGAAGTGAGCAGTTCTTC. Protein product: CASSLGVAGSEQFF.

The table lists this clonotype with a few counts. This chain connects TRBV5-6 to TRBJ2-1; no definite D call. CDR1 and CDR2 (germline): SGHDT, YYEEEE. This CDR3 spans 13 amino acids. V shed 0 bases and J shed 4 bases, with 5 bases lying between them. CDR3 sequence (DNA): TGTGCCAGCAGCTTGGACAGTTACAATGAGCAGTTCTTC. Protein product: CASSLDSYNEQFF.

This clonotype was seen repeatedly, ten times or more. The chain uses TRBV10-3 and TRBJ2-7; 8 nucleotides align to TRBD2. CDR1 and CDR2 (germline): ENHRY, SYGVKD. This CDR3 spans 15 amino acids. The V segment lost 0 bases and the J segment 9 bases; nucleotides outside the gene matches: 10. CDR3 sequence: CAISESSNSGDRQYF. The CDR3 region has the DNA TGTGCCATCAGTGAGTCGAGTAATAGCGGGGATAGGCAGTACTTC.

The gene calls are TRBV19 and TRBJ2-2; D possibly corresponds to TRBD2 (6 bases). The CDR3 is 12 amino acids. The germline V gene encodes CDR1 LNHDA and CDR2 SQIVND (reference sequence). Trimming stripped 11 bases from V and 5 bases from J, with 12 bases between. The CDR3 region is CAGEESTGELFF. CDR3 bases: TGTGCCGGGGAGGAATCAACCGGGGAGCTGTTTTTT.

At least ten counts were recorded for this clonotype. DNA for the CDR3: TGTGCCATCAGCAATGGACTAGCGGGAGTGGAGACCCAGTACTTC. Protein product: CAISNGLAGVETQYF. The chain recombines TRBV10-3 with TRBJ2-5, with 13 positions matching TRBD2. Trimming removed 6 bases from V and 5 bases from J; junction bases left unmatched: 6. CDR1 is ENHRY, CDR2 SYGVKD, per germline. The length of the CDR3 is 15 residues.

The CDR3 region is CASTHSYEQYF. The CDR3 region has the DNA TGTGCCAGCACCCACTCCTACGAGCAGTACTTC. This sequence joins TRBV6-6 and TRBJ2-7; D is unresolved. Per germline, CDR1 MNHNY and CDR2 SVGAGI (reference sequence). This CDR3 is built from 11 residues. Trimming took off 7 bases at V and 0 bases at J, with 4 bases between the two ends.

To note about this clonotype: This may come from a read error, since a much larger clone is one base off. The rearrangement uses TRBV20-1 and TRBJ2-2; D unresolved. The CDR3 covers 13 residues. Trimming stripped 6 bases from V and 2 bases from J, with 10 bases between. Germline V gene sequence: CDR1 DFQATT, CDR2 SNEGSKA (reference sequence). The CDR3 DNA reads as TGCAGTGCGCCCATACAAAACACCGGGGAGCTGTTTTTT. Amino acids: CSAPIQNTGELFF.

This clonotype appeared many times. The gene calls are TRBV5-4 and TRBJ2-3; D ambiguous. The CDR3 consists of 16 residues. V gave up 4 bases and J gave up 2 bases, with 17 bases separating them. In germline, CDR1 is SGHNT, CDR2 YYREEE (reference sequence). CDR3 coding DNA: TGTGCCAGCAGCCGCCGCGGAGCCCAGGACACAGATACGCAGTATTTT. Its translation is CASSRRGAQDTDTQYF.